This is a list of T cell receptor beta chains from one sample in a study of cytotoxic CD8 clonotypes in ibrutinib-treated CLL. Profiling relied on immunoSEQ multiplex PCR, and the TCRdb table lists in-frame clones only, not all of them. In the table there are 250,000 or so clones, 60% to 75% of which are singletons. This specimen consisted of PBMCs, obtained after 24 months of ibrutinib treatment. These receptors originate from a human donor with chronic lymphocytic leukemia. Both conserved end residues are part of each CDR3. A D gene is named only where the DNA matches it firmly. Clone sizes are given selectively: once, few, many, or a class where the clone is expanded.

v_gene: TRBV18
j_gene: TRBJ2-7
d_gene: .
len: 15
abundance: .
CDR3aa: CASSPPSLGTYEQYF
CDR3nt: TGTGCCAGCTCACCGCCTTCTCTAGGTACCTACGAGCAGTACTTC

v_gene: TRBV11-3
j_gene: TRBJ2-3
d_gene: TRBD1
len: 16
abundance: .
CDR3aa: CASSSRTGGASDTQYF
CDR3nt: TGTGCCAGCAGCTCGAGGACAGGGGGCGCTTCAGATACGCAGTATTTT

v_gene: TRBV25-1
j_gene: TRBJ1-5
d_gene: .
len: 14
abundance: few
CDR3aa: CASSEGQIHQPQHF
CDR3nt: TGTGCCAGCAGTGAAGGGCAGATTCATCAGCCCCAGCATTTT

v_gene: TRBV29-1
j_gene: TRBJ2-2
d_gene: TRBD1
len: 14
abundance: .
CDR3aa: CAHRGKSNTGELFF
CDR3nt: TGCGCACACAGGGGGAAATCCAACACCGGGGAGCTGTTTTTT

v_gene: TRBV5-4
j_gene: TRBJ2-7
d_gene: .
len: 8
abundance: .
CDR3aa: CASSSLYF
CDR3nt: TGTGCCAGCAGCTCTCTGTACTTC

v_gene: TRBV6-6
j_gene: TRBJ2-2
d_gene: TRBD2
len: 16
abundance: .
CDR3aa: CASSPEGLAHTGELFF
CDR3nt: TGTGCCAGCAGTCCTGAGGGACTAGCGCACACCGGGGAGCTGTTTTTT

v_gene: TRBV29-1
j_gene: TRBJ1-2
d_gene: .
len: 14
abundance: .
CDR3aa: CSVGDALPPYGYTF
CDR3nt: TGCAGCGTGGGGGACGCTCTCCCCCCCTATGGCTACACCTTC

v_gene: TRBV5-1
j_gene: TRBJ2-3
d_gene: .
len: 13
abundance: few
CDR3aa: CASSLEAAGTQYF
CDR3nt: TGCGCCAGCAGCTTGGAGGCGGCGGGGACGCAGTATTTT

v_gene: TRBV9
j_gene: TRBJ2-3
d_gene: .
len: 15
abundance: few
CDR3aa: CASSVVSSSTDTQYF
CDR3nt: TGTGCCAGCAGCGTAGTATCCTCTAGCACAGATACGCAGTATTTT

v_gene: TRBV19
j_gene: TRBJ2-1
d_gene: .
len: 14
abundance: .
CDR3aa: CASSIEASDNEQFF
CDR3nt: TGTGCCAGTAGTATAGAGGCTAGCGACAATGAGCAGTTCTTC

v_gene: TRBV5-1
j_gene: TRBJ2-2
d_gene: TRBD1
len: 17
abundance: few
CDR3aa: CASSPGQGASNTGELFF
CDR3nt: TGCGCCAGCAGCCCGGGACAGGGGGCTTCGAACACCGGGGAGCTGTTTTTT

v_gene: TRBV10-3
j_gene: TRBJ1-2
d_gene: .
len: 18
abundance: .
CDR3aa: CAISESGSGVGKPYGYTF
CDR3nt: TGTGCCATCAGTGAGTCGGGTTCGGGGGTCGGCAAGCCCTATGGCTACACCTTC

v_gene: TRBV6-5
j_gene: TRBJ1-4
d_gene: .
len: 16
abundance: .
CDR3aa: CASSYSPQQDNEKLFF
CDR3nt: TGTGCCAGCAGTTACTCCCCTCAACAAGACAATGAAAAACTGTTTTTT

v_gene: TRBV29-1
j_gene: TRBJ2-7
d_gene: TRBD1
len: 16
abundance: .
CDR3aa: CSASGSRDRGSYEQYF
CDR3nt: TGCAGCGCTTCGGGGTCCCGGGACAGGGGATCCTACGAGCAGTACTTC

v_gene: TRBV19
j_gene: TRBJ2-3
d_gene: .
len: 12
abundance: .
CDR3aa: CASSREADTQYF
CDR3nt: TGTGCCAGTAGCAGGGAAGCAGATACGCAGTATTTT

v_gene: TRBV9
j_gene: TRBJ2-3
d_gene: .
len: 14
abundance: few
CDR3aa: CASSVDLGTDTQYF
CDR3nt: TGTGCCAGCAGCGTAGATCTAGGCACAGATACGCAGTATTTT

v_gene: TRBV15
j_gene: TRBJ1-2
d_gene: .
len: 14
abundance: .
CDR3aa: CATSRETGSGGYTF
CDR3nt: TGTGCCACCAGCAGGGAAACAGGGTCGGGGGGCTACACCTTC

v_gene: TRBV9
j_gene: TRBJ1-1
d_gene: .
len: 14
abundance: few
CDR3aa: CASSDLIGVAEAFF
CDR3nt: TGTGCCAGCAGCGATTTGATAGGGGTTGCTGAAGCTTTCTTT

v_gene: TRBV5-8
j_gene: TRBJ2-4
d_gene: .
len: 15
abundance: .
CDR3aa: CASSSPGTNRDIQYF
CDR3nt: TGTGCCAGCAGCTCCCCCGGGACAAATCGTGACATTCAGTACTTC

v_gene: TRBV10-1
j_gene: TRBJ2-3
d_gene: .
len: 16
abundance: .
CDR3aa: CASSESVREVIDTQYF
CDR3nt: TGCGCCAGCAGTGAGTCGGTCAGGGAAGTTATTGATACGCAGTATTTT

v_gene: TRBV19
j_gene: TRBJ2-1
d_gene: TRBD2
len: 15
abundance: .
CDR3aa: CASSASLAAVSEQFF
CDR3nt: TGTGCCAGTAGTGCCTCACTAGCGGCCGTATCTGAGCAGTTCTTC

v_gene: TRBV28
j_gene: TRBJ2-1
d_gene: .
len: 13
abundance: .
CDR3aa: CASSFGTLNEQFF
CDR3nt: TGTGCCAGCAGTTTCGGGACCCTTAATGAGCAGTTCTTC

v_gene: TRBV11-2
j_gene: TRBJ2-7
d_gene: TRBD1
len: 14
abundance: .
CDR3aa: CASSGRDRVYEQYF
CDR3nt: TGTGCCAGCAGCGGAAGGGACAGGGTCTACGAGCAGTACTTC

v_gene: TRBV19
j_gene: TRBJ2-7
d_gene: .
len: 15
abundance: .
CDR3aa: CASRAFDSVPYEQYF
CDR3nt: TGTGCCAGTAGGGCCTTCGACAGCGTTCCCTACGAGCAGTACTTC

v_gene: TRBV11-2
j_gene: TRBJ1-4
d_gene: .
len: 13
abundance: .
CDR3aa: CASSLAGDEKLFF
CDR3nt: TGTGCCAGCAGCTTAGCCGGGGATGAAAAACTGTTTTTT

v_gene: TRBV5-8
j_gene: TRBJ2-7
d_gene: .
len: 17
abundance: .
CDR3aa: CASSSGTTDPVSYEQYF
CDR3nt: TGTGCCAGCAGCTCCGGGACCACCGACCCGGTCTCCTACGAGCAGTACTTC

v_gene: TRBV30
j_gene: TRBJ1-4
d_gene: .
len: 15
abundance: .
CDR3aa: CAWSVLGTAFEKLFF
CDR3nt: TGTGCCTGGAGTGTACTAGGGACCGCGTTTGAAAAACTGTTTTTT

v_gene: TRBV11-2
j_gene: TRBJ2-2
d_gene: .
len: 14
abundance: .
CDR3aa: CASSLDWNTGELFF
CDR3nt: TGTGCCAGCAGCTTAGACTGGAACACCGGGGAGCTGTTTTTT

v_gene: TRBV28
j_gene: TRBJ2-3
d_gene: .
len: 15
abundance: .
CDR3aa: CASTGAQGLTDTQYF
CDR3nt: TGTGCCAGCACCGGAGCCCAGGGGCTGACAGATACGCAGTATTTT

v_gene: TRBV30
j_gene: TRBJ1-2
d_gene: TRBD1
len: 11
abundance: once
CDR3aa: CAWTTGDGYTF
CDR3nt: TGTGCCTGGACCACAGGGGATGGCTACACCTTC

v_gene: TRBV7-8
j_gene: TRBJ2-4
d_gene: .
len: 14
abundance: .
CDR3aa: CASMEESVVGIQYF
CDR3nt: TGTGCCAGCATGGAGGAGTCCGTGGTTGGCATTCAGTACTTC

v_gene: TRBV27
j_gene: TRBJ2-1
d_gene: TRBD2
len: 14
abundance: .
CDR3aa: CASRSGSSYNEQFF
CDR3nt: TGTGCCAGCAGAAGCGGGAGCTCCTACAATGAGCAGTTCTTC

v_gene: TRBV29-1
j_gene: TRBJ2-7
d_gene: .
len: 13
abundance: .
CDR3aa: CSVVASVGYEQYF
CDR3nt: TGCAGCGTTGTGGCTAGCGTTGGCTACGAGCAGTACTTC

v_gene: TRBV5-1
j_gene: TRBJ2-2
d_gene: .
len: 14
abundance: .
CDR3aa: CASQSPIPSGELFF
CDR3nt: TGCGCCAGCCAGTCTCCGATCCCTTCCGGGGAGCTGTTTTTT

v_gene: TRBV9
j_gene: TRBJ2-1
d_gene: TRBD2
len: 14
abundance: .
CDR3aa: CASRKGLVIGEQFF
CDR3nt: TGTGCCAGCAGGAAGGGACTAGTGATCGGTGAGCAGTTCTTC

v_gene: TRBV30
j_gene: TRBJ2-5
d_gene: .
len: 14
abundance: .
CDR3aa: CAASHRGGLETQYF
CDR3nt: TGTGCCGCGAGTCACAGGGGGGGACTGGAGACCCAGTACTTC

v_gene: TRBV6-1
j_gene: TRBJ2-7
d_gene: .
len: 15
abundance: .
CDR3aa: CASRQTDNYSYEQYF
CDR3nt: TGTGCCAGCAGACAGACAGATAACTACTCCTACGAGCAGTACTTC

v_gene: TRBV6-1
j_gene: TRBJ2-1
d_gene: TRBD2
len: 13
abundance: .
CDR3aa: CASIPAGVAEQFF
CDR3nt: TGTGCCAGCATCCCGGCGGGGGTGGCTGAGCAGTTCTTC

v_gene: TRBV27
j_gene: TRBJ2-7
d_gene: .
len: 13
abundance: once
CDR3aa: CASSLQGPREQYF
CDR3nt: TGTGCCAGCAGTTTACAGGGCCCTCGCGAGCAGTACTTC

v_gene: TRBV7-2
j_gene: TRBJ2-3
d_gene: TRBD1
len: 15
abundance: .
CDR3aa: CASSPRDRGTDTQYF
CDR3nt: TGTGCCAGCAGCCCACGGGACAGGGGGACAGATACGCAGTATTTT

v_gene: TRBV2
j_gene: TRBJ2-3
d_gene: .
len: 14
abundance: many
CDR3aa: CASRLAPQTDTQYF
CDR3nt: TGTGCCAGCAGACTTGCCCCTCAGACAGATACGCAGTATTTT

v_gene: TRBV15
j_gene: TRBJ2-6
d_gene: .
len: 19
abundance: .
CDR3aa: CATSIQLMRASTGANVLTF
CDR3nt: TGTGCCACCAGCATCCAATTGATGCGGGCCAGCACTGGGGCCAACGTCCTGACTTTC

v_gene: TRBV29-1
j_gene: TRBJ2-3
d_gene: TRBD2
len: 14
abundance: once
CDR3aa: CSADTSVSTDTQYF
CDR3nt: TGCAGCGCCGATACTAGCGTCAGCACAGATACGCAGTATTTT

v_gene: TRBV5-4
j_gene: TRBJ2-7
d_gene: TRBD2
len: 14
abundance: few
CDR3aa: CASSVGTSYLEQYF
CDR3nt: TGTGCCAGCAGCGTTGGGACTAGTTATTTGGAGCAGTACTTC